These 32 T cell receptor beta chains were all obtained from the same sample, sequenced in a study of CD8 T cells in ankylosing spondylitis. Study results and caveats: Ankylosing spondylitis blood appeared to carry a characteristic TCR beta motif of roughly 8 highly homologous variants.

TCRdb reprocessed the 5' RACE reads via MiXCR and lists one record per CDR3 protein. In the table there are about 500,000 distinct CDR3 sequences, about 5.7% of which are singletons. These receptors are not linked to any known antigen. Sequencing was performed on blood, either unsorted or a sorted T cell fraction (not recorded which). The receptor set was obtained from a male donor with ankylosing spondylitis.

This clonotype has a count of ten or more. The DNA of the CDR3 is TGTGCCAGCAGCTACGGGGAGGAACTGTTTTTT. Amino acids: CASSYGEELFF. The V gene is TRBV6-5, the J gene TRBJ1-4; D unresolved. Trimming removed 6 bases from V and 12 bases from J, with 11 bases in between. Germline V gives CDR1 MNHEY, CDR2 SVGAGI. The CDR3 is 11 residues long.

This clonotype was detected ten times or more. As DNA, the CDR3 is TGCGCCAGCAGCCAAGACTATTTGGTGGGACAGGGGGCGGCTGAAGCTTTCTTT. Translated, it gives CASSQDYLVGQGAAEAFF. The chain has TRBV4-3 and TRBJ1-1; 12 bases agree with TRBD1. The CDR3 extends over 18 amino acids. Germline V gene sequence: CDR1 LGHNA, CDR2 YSLEER. J was trimmed by 6 bases and V by 0 bases; bases with no gene match: 11.

This clonotype was observed many times. The rearrangement joins TRBV20-1 to TRBJ2-7; D is perhaps TRBD2 (5 bases). V lost 5 bases and J lost 2, with 16 bases in between. CDR1 DFQATT and CDR2 SNEGSKA come from the germline V gene (reference sequence). This CDR3 region has 14 residues. The CDR3 is CSASGYLHAYEQYF. DNA of the CDR3: TGCAGTGCTTCGGGGTACCTCCACGCCTACGAGCAGTACTTC.

This clonotype appeared many times. This rearrangement joins TRBV28 to TRBJ1-2, with D unresolved. Trimming shortened V by 2 bases and J by 8 bases, and 12 bases separated the two germline ends. Germline CDR1 reads MDHEN; CDR2 reads SYDVKM. This CDR3 has 13 amino acids. In DNA form, the CDR3 reads TGTGCCAGCAGTTTAAGGCCCGTTGCAGGCTACACCTTC. Translation: CASSLRPVAGYTF.

This clonotype was counted many times. The chain joins TRBV20-1 to TRBJ1-2; unclear D gene. The germline V and J ends were trimmed by 3 bases and 4 bases, with 6 bases remaining between them. CDR1 DFQATT and CDR2 SNEGSKA come from the germline V gene (reference sequence). CDR3 length equals 11 residues. The CDR3 reads CSASGSYGYTF. The CDR3 DNA sequence: TGCAGTGCTAGCGGGAGCTATGGCTACACCTTC.

This clonotype was seen at least ten times. This sequence joins TRBV18 and TRBJ1-1; D is unresolved. The CDR3 length is 14 residues. Germline V gives CDR1 KGHSH, CDR2 LQKENI. V was shortened by 3 bases and J by 5 bases, with 13 bases between the two germline ends. CDR3 loop: CASSPSGMGTEAFF. In DNA, the CDR3 is TGTGCCAGCTCACCTTCGGGGATGGGAACTGAAGCTTTCTTT. Supplemented by reference TRBV18 and TRBJ1-1, the full variable domain reads NAGVMQNPRHLVRRRGQEARLRCSPMKGHSHVYWYRQLPEEGLKFMVYLQKENIIDESGMPKERFSAEFPKEGPSILRIQQVVRGDSAAYFCASSPSGMGTEAFFGQGTRLTVV.

This clonotype was found many times. V gene TRBV13 combines with J gene TRBJ2-5, with TRBD2 matching over 7 bases. The CDR3 is 14 amino acids. With 8 bases clipped from V and 5 bases from J, the junction kept 11 bases outside the gene matches. Germline V CDR1 and CDR2: PRHDT, FYEKMQ (reference sequence). CDR3 coding DNA: TGTGCCAGCGGTTCGCGACTAGCCATCGAGACCCAGTACTTC. Protein product: CASGSRLAIETQYF. The variable domain in full, completed from reference TRBV13 and TRBJ2-5, reads AAGVIQSPRHLIKEKRETATLKCYPIPRHDTVYWYQQGPGQDPQFLISFYEKMQSDKGSIPDRFSAQQFSDYHSELNMSSLELGDSALYFCASGSRLAIETQYFGPGTRLLVL.

This clonotype was counted at least ten times. This CDR3 reads CASSPGPESIAKNIQYF. As DNA, the CDR3 is TGTGCCAGCAGCCCAGGGCCCGAATCTATAGCCAAAAACATTCAGTACTTC. This chain links TRBV27 with TRBJ2-4, with D perhaps TRBD1 (5 bases). Germline V lookup: CDR1 MNHEY, CDR2 SMNVEV (reference sequence). V was clipped by 6 bases and J by 0 bases, with 18 bases between them. This CDR3 has 17 residues.

The V call is TRBV7-9, the J call TRBJ2-7; possibly TRBD1 for D (6 bases). The germline V gene has CDR1 SEHNR and CDR2 FQNEAQ (reference sequence). The CDR3 runs 14 residues. V was cut by 5 bases and J by 0 bases, with 11 bases left in between. Here the CDR3 DNA reads TGTGCCAGCAGCATGAACAGGGACTCCTACGAGCAGTACTTC. Residues: CASSMNRDSYEQYF. Combining the CDR3 with reference TRBV7-9 and TRBJ2-7 gives the whole variable domain DTGVSQNPRHKITKRGQNVTFRCDPISEHNRLYWYRQTLGQGPEFLTYFQNEAQLEKSRLLSDRFSAERPKGSFSTLEIQRTEQGDSAMYLCASSMNRDSYEQYFGPGTRLTVT.

This clonotype has only a few counts. V and J are TRBV15 and TRBJ2-3; 12 positions agree with TRBD2. The V segment lost 1 base and the J segment 2 bases; nucleotides outside the gene matches: 4. This CDR3 is built from 17 residues. From germline, CDR1 is LNHNV and CDR2 YYDKDF (reference sequence). The DNA for the CDR3 is TGTGCCACCAGCAGAGGTCCTAGCGGGAGGGCCACAGATACGCAGTATTTT. Amino acid sequence: CATSRGPSGRATDTQYF.

This clonotype was seen at least ten times. The V gene is TRBV29-1, the J gene TRBJ2-7; 9 bases are shared with TRBD1. V lost 6 bases and J lost 5; bases outside the gene matches: 5. Germline assignment: CDR1 SQVTM and CDR2 ANQGSEA. The CDR3 is 12 amino acids. The CDR3 region has the DNA TGCAGCGTACACAGGGGGCACAACGAGCAGTACTTC. It is translated as CSVHRGHNEQYF.

This clonotype was observed at least ten times. J is TRBJ2-1 and V is TRBV20-1, with 12 bases fitting TRBD2. Germline V gene lookup returns CDR1 DFQATT and CDR2 SNEGSKA (reference sequence). J gave up 15 bases and V 0 bases, and 15 bases lay outside the gene matches. This CDR3 is built from 16 residues. This chain's CDR3 is CSARDATSGSQLYRFF. The CDR3 region has the DNA TGCAGTGCTAGAGATGCGACTAGCGGGAGTCAGTTGTATCGGTTCTTC.

This clonotype was counted many times. CDR3 amino acids: CASSLAGTSAFF. CDR3 in DNA: TGTGCCAGCAGCTTGGCCGGGACCAGCGCTTTCTTT. The V gene is TRBV7-2, the J gene TRBJ1-1; TRBD1 might be the D (5 bases). V dropped 3 bases and J dropped 11 bases, with 13 bases sitting between them. Germline V gene data show CDR1 as SGHTA and CDR2 as FQGNSA. This CDR3 has 12 amino acids.

The rearrangement links TRBV3-1 to TRBJ2-1, with 13 bases fitting TRBD2. J gave up 6 bases and V 6 bases, and 8 bases lay outside the gene matches. Germline CDR1 LGHDT, CDR2 YNNKEL (reference sequence). CDR3 length: 16 residues. In DNA, the CDR3 is TGTGCCAGCAGTGGACTAGCGGGAGTTGTCCCCAATGAGCAGTTCTTC. Protein sequence: CASSGLAGVVPNEQFF.

In its sample, this clonotype was seen many times. The gene calls are TRBV27 and TRBJ1-2, with a possible D match to TRBD1 (6 bases). The CDR3 has 13 amino acids. Germline V gene lookup returns CDR1 MNHEY and CDR2 SMNVEV (reference sequence). Trimming took off 2 bases at V and 5 bases at J, with 9 bases between the two ends. In DNA, the CDR3 is TGTGCCAGCAGTTTAGGGGGCCGGTATGGCTACACCTTC. As protein: CASSLGGRYGYTF.

This clonotype was counted ten times or more. The J gene is TRBJ2-7, the V gene TRBV5-5; D might be TRBD1 (6 bases). Germline V CDR1 and CDR2: SGHKS, YYEKEE (reference sequence). The CDR3 runs to 14 residues. Between the trimmed V and J ends, which lost 1 base and 5 bases, there was a span of 13 bases. The chain's CDR3 is CASSLRTEFNEQYF. The CDR3, as DNA: TGTGCCAGCAGCTTGCGGACAGAGTTTAACGAGCAGTACTTC.

This clonotype was seen at least ten times. The CDR3 sequence is CSATQGYQETQYF. CDR3 DNA sequence: TGCAGTGCTACACAGGGGTACCAAGAGACCCAGTACTTC. The chain employs TRBV20-1 and TRBJ2-5; 7 bases line up with TRBD1. The germline V gene encodes CDR1 DFQATT and CDR2 SNEGSKA (reference sequence). The V and J ends lost 4 bases and 0 bases, in that order; junction bases with no gene match: 2. This CDR3 spans 13 amino acids.

This clonotype was observed a handful of times. V is TRBV5-1 and J is TRBJ2-7, with unresolved D. The CDR3 covers 13 residues. Germline V CDR1 and CDR2: SGHRS, YFSETQ. V was cut by 8 bases and J by 1 base, with 13 bases left in between. CDR3 in amino acids: CASVFFGSYEQYF. CDR3 DNA: TGCGCCAGTGTTTTTTTTGGGTCCTACGAGCAGTACTTC.

This clonotype was counted at least ten times. This rearrangement joins TRBV12-3 or TRBV12-4 to TRBJ2-7, with D possibly matching TRBD2 (6 bases). Deletions cut 4 bases from V and 4 bases from J, with 20 bases between. The CDR3 runs to 16 residues. The CDR3 nucleotides are TGTGCCAGCAGTTCAACCTCCTTAGCGGCGGGGTACGAGCAGTACTTC. Translating gives CASSSTSLAAGYEQYF.

This sequence joins TRBV6-6 and TRBJ2-7, with 9 bases aligning to TRBD2. The CDR3 loop spans 13 amino acids. The V segment lost 6 bases and the J segment 6 bases; nucleotides outside the gene matches: 6. CDR1 is MNHNY and CDR2 is SVGAGI in the germline V gene (reference sequence). The chain's CDR3 is CASRRLAEGEQYF. The DNA of the CDR3 is TGTGCCAGCAGGAGACTAGCGGAGGGCGAGCAGTACTTC.

This clonotype was observed at least ten times. V and J are TRBV5-5 and TRBJ2-6; D gene unclear. The germline V gene encodes CDR1 SGHKS and CDR2 YYEKEE (reference sequence). V was cut by 1 base and J by 4 bases, with 12 bases left in between. This CDR3 spans 16 amino acids. Written as DNA, the CDR3 is TGTGCCAGCAGCTTGAGGTCTCCAAGGGGGGCCAACGTCCTGACTTTC. Its translation: CASSLRSPRGANVLTF.

Many counts were recorded for this clonotype. V usage is TRBV27 and J usage is TRBJ2-1; D may be TRBD2 (5 bases). Germline V gene lookup returns CDR1 MNHEY and CDR2 SMNVEV (reference sequence). This CDR3 spans 14 amino acids. Trimming left V 6 bases short and J 9 bases short, with 18 bases between. The CDR3 bases are TGTGCCAGCAGGATACTAGTAGGGCTTGCTGAGCAGTTCTTC. This codes for CASRILVGLAEQFF.

J is TRBJ2-6 and V is TRBV18; possible D gene TRBD1, 6 bases. Trimming pared 5 bases from V and 0 bases from J, leaving 14 bases between. The length of the CDR3 is 17 residues. Germline V gene sequence: CDR1 KGHSH, CDR2 LQKENI. The CDR3 loop is CASSKQGPTSGANVLTF. CDR3 DNA sequence: TGTGCCAGCTCAAAACAGGGACCTACCTCTGGGGCCAACGTCCTGACTTTC.

This clonotype was seen a handful of times. The V and J genes are TRBV28 and TRBJ2-1; 12 positions agree with TRBD2. CDR3 length: 17 residues. The junction had 12 bases not matched to a gene; V was cut back by 3 bases and J by 9 bases. The germline V gene encodes CDR1 MDHEN and CDR2 SYDVKM. The CDR3 DNA sequence: TGTGCCAGCAGTTTTCACTCTAGCGGGAGGGCCGTGGCTGAGCAGTTCTTC. Translating gives CASSFHSSGRAVAEQFF.

V and J are TRBV11-1 and TRBJ2-6; 9 positions agree with TRBD1. Germline CDR1 is SGHAT and CDR2 is FQDESV (reference sequence). The trim removed 4 bases at V and 4 bases at J, leaving 8 bases unmatched. The CDR3 consists of 17 residues. The CDR3 loop is CASSSGQGRSGANVLTF. DNA for the CDR3: TGTGCCAGCAGCTCGGGACAGGGAAGGTCCGGGGCCAACGTCCTGACTTTC.

This clonotype was observed at least ten times. This chain joins TRBV7-2 and TRBJ1-1; 7 bases map to TRBD1. Germline V gene sequence: CDR1 SGHTA, CDR2 FQGNSA. The CDR3 is 14 amino acids. J lost 1 base, V lost 5 bases, and 4 bases had no gene match. As DNA, the CDR3 is TGTGCCAGCAGCCTACAGGGGAGGAACACTGAAGCTTTCTTT. Residues: CASSLQGRNTEAFF.

Only a few counts were recorded for this clonotype. The CDR3 coding sequence is TGTGCCAGCAGCCAAGATAAAGTGAACACTGAAGCTTTCTTT. This sequence encodes CASSQDKVNTEAFF. The chain employs TRBV14 and TRBJ1-1; D unresolved. V was pared by 0 bases and J by 0 bases, with 5 bases between. CDR1 is SGHDN and CDR2 is FVKESK in the germline V gene. CDR3 length: 14 residues.

This clonotype was observed many times. The rearrangement links TRBV20-1 to TRBJ2-2, with a tentative D call TRBD2 (5 bases). V dropped 3 bases and J dropped 2 bases, with 16 bases sitting between them. Germline-derived CDR1 and CDR2 are DFQATT and SNEGSKA (reference sequence). CDR3 size: 16 residues. The CDR3 region is CSASSSRTSNTGELFF. CDR3 bases: TGCAGTGCTAGTAGCTCCCGGACTTCAAACACCGGGGAGCTGTTTTTT.

This clonotype was found many times. V is TRBV5-6 and J is TRBJ1-2, with TRBD1 matching over 7 bases. The CDR3 length is 19 residues. The V and J ends lost 4 bases and 7 bases, in that order; junction bases with no gene match: 25. Germline CDR1 is SGHDT and CDR2 is YYEEEE. The CDR3 region has the DNA TGTGCCAGCAGCCCACATGACAGGGTTTGGCCCTTAAGGGATCGTGGCTACACCTTC. Translated: CASSPHDRVWPLRDRGYTF.

Ten or more counts support this clonotype. The genes are TRBV12-3 or TRBV12-4 and TRBJ2-4; 7 positions match TRBD2. With V trimmed by 3 bases and J by 7 bases, 12 bases remained unmatched. The length of the CDR3 is 16 residues. CDR3 sequence (DNA): TGTGCCAGCAGTTTTAGTCAGGGACGGGGGGATAACATTCAGTACTTC. Translated, it gives CASSFSQGRGDNIQYF.

This clonotype was counted ten times or more. The chain combines TRBV27 with TRBJ2-1; tentative D call: TRBD2 (6 bases). Per germline, CDR1 MNHEY and CDR2 SMNVEV (reference sequence). Trimming removed 3 bases at V and 7 bases at J, with 22 bases between. The CDR3 length is 17 residues. The chain's CDR3 is CASSFTRGAGIGNEQFF. The CDR3 DNA follows: TGTGCCAGCAGTTTTACCCGCGGGGCAGGGATCGGGAATGAGCAGTTCTTC.

The table lists this clonotype with many counts. The V gene is TRBV12-3 or TRBV12-4, the J gene TRBJ2-5, with D perhaps matching TRBD1 or TRBD2 (5 bases each). Trimming stripped 0 bases from V and 1 base from J, with 12 bases between. The CDR3 contains 16 residues. CDR3 sequence (DNA): TGTGCCAGCAGTTTAGCGGGGGACGCAAGCCAAGAGACCCAGTACTTC. Translation: CASSLAGDASQETQYF.